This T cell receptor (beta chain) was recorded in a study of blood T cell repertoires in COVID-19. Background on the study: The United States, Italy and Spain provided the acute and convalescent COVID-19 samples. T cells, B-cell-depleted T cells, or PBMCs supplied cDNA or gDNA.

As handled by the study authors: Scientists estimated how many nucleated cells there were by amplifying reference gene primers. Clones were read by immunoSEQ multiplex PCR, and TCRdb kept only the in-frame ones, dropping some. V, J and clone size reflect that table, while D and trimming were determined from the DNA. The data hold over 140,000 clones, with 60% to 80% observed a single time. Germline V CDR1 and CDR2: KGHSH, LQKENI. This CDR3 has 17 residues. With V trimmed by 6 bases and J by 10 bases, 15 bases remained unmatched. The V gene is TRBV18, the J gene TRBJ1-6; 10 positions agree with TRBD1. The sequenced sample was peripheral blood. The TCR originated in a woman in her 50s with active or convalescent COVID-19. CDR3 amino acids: CASSWTSPRTGGSPLHF. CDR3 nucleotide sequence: TGTGCCAGCTCGTGGACATCCCCGAGGACAGGGGGATCACCCCTCCACTTT.